The source of this T cell receptor (beta chain) is a study of blood T cell repertoires in COVID-19. The overall study: Collection of acute and convalescent COVID-19 samples took place in the United States, Italy and Spain.

Assay used: immunoSEQ multiplex PCR; TCRdb lists only in-frame clones, some missing. The sample yields around 300,000 clones, about 85% seen once. CDR1 is SGHTA, CDR2 FQGNSA, per germline. This CDR3 spans 15 amino acids. Trimming at V came to 3 bases and at J to 1 base, leaving 4 bases not matched to a gene. The V call is TRBV7-2, the J call TRBJ2-7; 9 bases agree with TRBD1. The source of this sequence is a man younger than 35 with active or convalescent COVID-19. The sequencing input was peripheral blood. The CDR3 region has the DNA TGTGCCAGCAGCTTCTACAGGGGGCATTCCTACGAGCAGTACTTC. It codes for CASSFYRGHSYEQYF.